Listed here is a single TCR beta chain. Its antigen is not identified. The sample is drawn from a study of cytomegalovirus exposure and HLA in healthy donors. Profiled with immunoSEQ multiplex PCR; TCRdb holds only in-frame clones, not every one. Here the sample spans 110,000 to 150,000 clones, about 94% being singletons. Overall study findings and caveats: Confirmation in vitro established that a few CMV-associated chains were specific for CMV antigens. The study flagged about 150 TCR beta chains as cytomegalovirus-associated.

With 4 bases clipped from V and 6 bases from J, the junction kept 10 bases outside the gene matches. Germline lookup yields CDR1 LNHNV and CDR2 YYDKDF (reference sequence). This CDR3 has 15 residues. This TCR was sampled from a man aged 18 to 29 in good health and CMV-seropositive. This chain joins TRBV15 and TRBJ2-3; 7 nucleotides line up with TRBD2. Sequenced sample: PBMCs. This chain's CDR3 is CATSKGGVGRDTQYF. CDR3 DNA: TGTGCCACCAGCAAGGGAGGGGTAGGCCGGGATACGCAGTATTTT.